This passage covers 4 T cell receptor beta chains from one sample sequenced in a study of identical twins (dated by TCRdb to about 2016). The library came from 5' RACE. The reads were generated on an Illumina HiSeq 2000. TCRdb reran the public reads through fastp at Q25 and MiXCR, keeping productive beta chains. Entries are consolidated by CDR3 protein sequence, retaining the most common genes and DNA. Counted in this sample were approximately 700,000 distinct CDR3 sequences; around 6.1% of them appeared once. Of the sample, roughly 1.6% falls within the top ten clones. What was sequenced was naive T cells sorted from blood. The cell subset or site label for this specimen denotes: cells isolated with a human naive T-cell isolation kit. These receptors were obtained from a man between 18 and 35 years old in good health.

This clonotype was detected many times. The chain joins TRBV12-3 or TRBV12-4 to TRBJ1-1; 9 bases agree with TRBD1. The CDR3 has 12 amino acids. V shed 8 bases and J 6 bases; nucleotides not matched to a gene: 4. The CDR3 is CASGTGHPEAFF. The CDR3 bases are TGTGCCAGCGGGACAGGGCATCCTGAAGCTTTCTTT.

The table lists this clonotype with many counts. The chain recombines TRBV6-1 with TRBJ1-5; D perhaps matches TRBD1 (6 bases). Trimming cost V 6 bases and J 5 bases, with 14 bases left between them. CDR3 length equals 14 residues. Germline V CDR1 and CDR2: MNHNS, SASEGT. The CDR3 DNA sequence: TGTGCCAGCAGGGGGGCAGGGTTCGATCAGCCCCAGCATTTT. This gives the protein CASRGAGFDQPQHF.

The table lists this clonotype with many counts. The chain has TRBV4-2 and TRBJ2-3, with D possibly TRBD2 on 5 matching bases. The CDR3 covers 16 residues. CDR1 is LGHNA, CDR2 YNFKEQ, per germline. V lost 0 bases to trimming and J lost 0 bases, with 10 bases between them. Written as DNA, the CDR3 is TGTGCCAGCAGCCAAGATCGGGCGGGTAGCACAGATACGCAGTATTTT. Protein product: CASSQDRAGSTDTQYF.

This clonotype appeared many times. This chain connects TRBV5-1 to TRBJ2-1; D is perhaps TRBD2 (6 bases). Germline V CDR1 and CDR2: SGHRS, YFSETQ. The ends were cut back, 2 bases at V and 8 bases at J, with 14 bases in the middle. The CDR3 contains 14 residues. The CDR3 protein is CASSFSLARDEQFF. The CDR3, as DNA: TGCGCCAGCAGCTTTTCGCTAGCGAGGGATGAGCAGTTCTTC.